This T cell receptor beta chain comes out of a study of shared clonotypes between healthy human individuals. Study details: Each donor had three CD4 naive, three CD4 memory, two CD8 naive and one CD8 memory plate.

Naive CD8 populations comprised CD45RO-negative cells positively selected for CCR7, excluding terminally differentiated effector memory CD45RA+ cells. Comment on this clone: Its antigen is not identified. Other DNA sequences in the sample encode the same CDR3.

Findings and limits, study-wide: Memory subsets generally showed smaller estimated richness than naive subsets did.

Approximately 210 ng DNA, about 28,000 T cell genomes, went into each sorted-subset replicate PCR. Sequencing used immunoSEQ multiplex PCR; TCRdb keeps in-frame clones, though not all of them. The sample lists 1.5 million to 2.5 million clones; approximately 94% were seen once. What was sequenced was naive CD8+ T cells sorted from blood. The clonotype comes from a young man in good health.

The CDR3 bases are TGTGCCAGCAGTGACAGCTATGGCTACACCTTC. It translates to CASSDSYGYTF. The rearrangement links TRBV28 to TRBJ1-2, with a weak D call TRBD1 (5 bases). This CDR3 comprises 11 residues. Germline V gene sequence: CDR1 MDHEN, CDR2 SYDVKM. The V gene lost 5 bases and the J gene lost 4 bases, with 5 bases spanning the gap.